A selection of T cell receptor beta chains follows, all from one sample in a study of PD-L1 blockade in urothelial cancer. Some clones are missing from TCRdb's copy, which holds only in-frame ones; the method was immunoSEQ multiplex PCR. The sample comprises 35,000 to 50,000 clones, 83% of which are singletons, and about 15% rests with the top ten. This material consisted of PBMCs, taken around atezolizumab (anti-PD-L1) treatment. These TCRs come from a man between 60 and 75 years old with urothelial cancer. The CDR3 runs from the conserved cysteine through the conserved F or W. The D gene is left open where the match is weak. Clone size is not always given. Where it is, it says once, few, many or a class for expanded clones.

CDR3: CASSYSGTFNSPLHF
DNA: TGTGCCAGCAGTTACTCGGGGACATTTAATTCACCCCTCCACTTT
V: TRBV6-5
J: TRBJ1-6
size: few
D: -

CDR3: CASSSKTSSYEQYF
DNA: TGTGCCAGCAGCTCGAAGACTAGCAGCTACGAGCAGTACTTC
V: TRBV7-2
J: TRBJ2-7
size: -
D: TRBD2

CDR3: CASGWRNTDTQYF
DNA: TGTGCCAGTGGCTGGCGGAACACAGATACGCAGTATTTT
V: TRBV7-2
J: TRBJ2-3
size: -
D: -

CDR3: CASSDRQGGTEAFF
DNA: TGTGCCAGCAGTGATAGACAGGGGGGCACTGAAGCTTTCTTT
V: TRBV6-4
J: TRBJ1-1
size: few
D: TRBD1

CDR3: CASSFGGSGELFF
DNA: TGTGCCAGCAGTTTTGGGGGCAGCGGGGAGCTGTTTTTT
V: TRBV28
J: TRBJ2-2
size: -
D: -

CDR3: CASTPNPGRRAGGYTF
DNA: TGTGCCAGCACACCAAACCCCGGTCGGAGGGCTGGTGGCTACACCTTC
V: TRBV2
J: TRBJ1-2
size: -
D: -

CDR3: CASSTITGASYEQYF
DNA: TGTGCCAGCAGTACCATTACAGGGGCTTCCTACGAGCAGTACTTC
V: TRBV25-1
J: TRBJ2-7
size: -
D: TRBD1

CDR3: CASSQDRGQGELEQYF
DNA: TGCGCCAGCAGCCAAGATAGAGGACAGGGGGAATTGGAGCAGTACTTC
V: TRBV4-1
J: TRBJ2-7
size: -
D: TRBD1

CDR3: CASTTGTGYEGGYTF
DNA: TGCGCCAGCACGACTGGGACAGGGTATGAGGGTGGCTACACCTTC
V: TRBV5-1
J: TRBJ1-2
size: -
D: TRBD1

CDR3: CASSLRDSPYEQYF
DNA: TGTGCCAGCAGCCTCCGGGACAGTCCCTACGAGCAGTACTTC
V: TRBV7-9
J: TRBJ2-7
size: -
D: TRBD1

CDR3: CASSFRGTRDNEQFF
DNA: TGTGCCAGCAGTTTTAGGGGGACCCGGGACAATGAGCAGTTCTTC
V: TRBV28
J: TRBJ2-1
size: -
D: -

CDR3: CASSIQGTLANYGYTF
DNA: TGTGCCAGTAGTATACAGGGAACCCTGGCTAACTATGGCTACACCTTC
V: TRBV19
J: TRBJ1-2
size: -
D: -

CDR3: CASSPRQTGGTEAFF
DNA: TGTGCCAGCAGCCCGAGACAGACCGGGGGCACTGAAGCTTTCTTT
V: TRBV9
J: TRBJ1-1
size: -
D: -

CDR3: CASSSSPGRGPGANVLTF
DNA: TGTGCCAGCAGCTCCTCCCCTGGGAGGGGTCCTGGGGCCAACGTCCTGACTTTC
V: TRBV28
J: TRBJ2-6
size: -
D: TRBD2

CDR3: CASSRYREGPDTQYF
DNA: TGTGCCAGCTCACGGTACAGGGAGGGGCCAGATACGCAGTATTTT
V: TRBV18
J: TRBJ2-3
size: -
D: -

CDR3: CASSFPGQTNEQYF
DNA: TGTGCCAGCAGCTTCCCGGGACAAACGAACGAGCAGTACTTC
V: TRBV11-1
J: TRBJ2-7
size: few
D: -

CDR3: CASSNRETGELFF
DNA: TGTGCCAGCTCGAACAGGGAAACCGGGGAGCTGTTTTTT
V: TRBV4-2
J: TRBJ2-2
size: -
D: -

CDR3: CASSLEDRKAFF
DNA: TGTGCCAGCAGCTTAGAAGACAGGAAAGCTTTCTTT
V: TRBV7-9
J: TRBJ1-1
size: -
D: -

CDR3: CASSYVPGDGNQPQHF
DNA: TGTGCCAGCAGTTACGTGCCGGGGGACGGCAATCAGCCCCAGCATTTT
V: TRBV6-6
J: TRBJ1-5
size: once
D: -

CDR3: CASSGGGQGVVWIGEQFF
DNA: TGTGCCAGCAGCGGGGGGGGACAGGGGGTAGTTTGGATCGGTGAGCAGTTCTTC
V: TRBV2
J: TRBJ2-1
size: -
D: TRBD1

CDR3: CAWSNGAGGVSSPLHF
DNA: TGTGCCTGGAGTAACGGGGCGGGAGGGGTTAGTTCACCCCTCCACTTT
V: TRBV30
J: TRBJ1-6
size: -
D: -

CDR3: CASSWPSGSNTEAFF
DNA: TGTGCCAGCAGCTGGCCCTCTGGCTCGAACACTGAAGCTTTCTTT
V: TRBV5-4
J: TRBJ1-1
size: -
D: -

CDR3: CASSQDQTSGEETQYF
DNA: TGTGCCAGCAGCCAAGATCAGACTAGCGGGGAAGAGACCCAGTACTTC
V: TRBV4-2
J: TRBJ2-5
size: -
D: TRBD2

CDR3: CASSPPPIAAEELFF
DNA: TGTGCCAGCAGCCCCCCCCCTATAGCAGCCGAGGAGCTGTTTTTT
V: TRBV7-8
J: TRBJ2-2
size: -
D: -

CDR3: CASSQAFREFVGSPLHF
DNA: TGCGCCAGCAGCCAAGCCTTTCGGGAGTTCGTGGGGTCACCCCTCCACTTT
V: TRBV4-1
J: TRBJ1-6
size: medium-sized
D: -

CDR3: CASSFDPGTEAFF
DNA: TGTGCCAGCAGTTTCGACCCGGGCACTGAAGCTTTCTTT
V: TRBV28
J: TRBJ1-1
size: once
D: -

CDR3: CASTTEGQGAYEQYF
DNA: TGTGCCAGCACCACTGAGGGACAGGGGGCTTACGAGCAGTACTTC
V: TRBV7-8
J: TRBJ2-7
size: -
D: TRBD1

CDR3: CASSLRTGNYEQYF
DNA: TGCGCCAGCAGCTTGAGGACAGGGAACTACGAGCAGTACTTC
V: TRBV5-1
J: TRBJ2-7
size: -
D: TRBD1

CDR3: CASSYSSGGNTIYF
DNA: TGTGCCAGCAGTTACTCTTCAGGGGGGAACACCATATATTTT
V: TRBV6-5
J: TRBJ1-3
size: -
D: TRBD1

CDR3: CASSVDFGGGWDTQYF
DNA: TGTGCCAGCAGCGTCGACTTCGGCGGGGGCTGGGATACGCAGTATTTT
V: TRBV11-2
J: TRBJ2-3
size: few
D: -

CDR3: CAWSTPRTGGSNEQYF
DNA: TGTGCCTGGAGTACGCCCCGGACAGGGGGCTCCAACGAGCAGTACTTC
V: TRBV30
J: TRBJ2-7
size: -
D: TRBD1

CDR3: CASSQDPSTDTQYF
DNA: TGCGCCAGCAGCCAAGACCCCTCCACAGATACGCAGTATTTT
V: TRBV4-1
J: TRBJ2-3
size: -
D: -

CDR3: CSVEARQEAFF
DNA: TGCAGCGTTGAAGCGAGACAGGAAGCTTTCTTT
V: TRBV29-1
J: TRBJ1-1
size: -
D: -